A single sample gave rise to the 25 T cell receptor beta chains below, sequenced in a study of low-dose radiotherapy and immunotherapy resistance in tumors. Primers used for first-strand cDNA, a TRAV- and TRBV-specific set, covered both alpha and beta chains. With a V-primer adapter and a constant-region primer, TCRs were amplified for 20 to 25 PCR cycles. Using its own MiXCR run on the reads, TCRdb lists one record per CDR3 protein. This table holds tens of thousands of distinct CDR3 sequences, 20% to 25% found once. Time point specified: before trial treatment. Sample: PBMCs, taken before treatment. Receptor source: a male donor with prostate cancer.

The gene calls are TRBV25-1 and TRBJ2-1; no clear D gene. V was pared by 1 base and J by 4 bases, with 8 bases between. Germline loops: CDR1 MGHDK, CDR2 SYGVNS. This CDR3 comprises 14 residues. The CDR3 nucleotides are TGTGCCAGCAGTGAATTGGATGCTTACAATGAGCAGTTCTTC. This encodes CASSELDAYNEQFF.

The table lists this clonotype with many counts. This chain links TRBV7-9 with TRBJ2-6; D call uncertain. CDR3 size: 14 residues. Germline CDR1 SEHNR, CDR2 FQNEAQ (reference sequence). Deletions cut 5 bases from V and 6 bases from J, with 11 bases between. The CDR3 DNA follows: TGTGCCAGCAGCCCCCCCGGAATGGCCAACGTCCTGACTTTC. Protein: CASSPPGMANVLTF.

In its sample, this clonotype was seen many times. The rearrangement links TRBV7-2 to TRBJ2-7; TRBD1 matches 8 bases. The germline gives CDR1 SGHTA, CDR2 FQGNSA. V shed 2 bases and J 5 bases; nucleotides not matched to a gene: 5. The CDR3 runs 14 residues. CDR3 nucleotide sequence: TGTGCCAGCAGCTTAATTCAGGGGGCAGACGAGCAGTACTTC. It specifies CASSLIQGADEQYF.

This clonotype was seen many times. The gene calls are TRBV4-1 and TRBJ2-5; D is tentatively TRBD1 or TRBD2 (6 bases each). The CDR3 totals 14 residues. CDR1 MGHRA and CDR2 YSYEKL come from the germline V gene. Trimming pared 1 base from V and 5 bases from J, leaving 11 bases between. The CDR3 nucleotides read TGCGCCAGCAGCCAAGGGGGGGCCGGGGAGACCCAGTACTTC. Its protein product is CASSQGGAGETQYF.

This clonotype has a count of ten or more. The chain has TRBV20-1 and TRBJ2-1, with 11 bases identical to TRBD2. The CDR3 has 13 residues. V was clipped by 3 bases and J by 8 bases; unmatched bases: 3. The V gene's germline CDR1 is DFQATT and CDR2 SNEGSKA (reference sequence). The CDR3 sequence: CSARTSGTDEQFF. CDR3 nucleotide sequence: TGCAGTGCTAGGACTAGCGGGACGGATGAGCAGTTCTTC.

This clonotype was recorded many times. V is TRBV6-6 and J is TRBJ1-1; D perhaps matches TRBD1 (6 bases). The V and J ends lost 2 bases and 4 bases respectively, with 8 bases between them. The CDR3 loop spans 13 amino acids. Germline CDR1 and CDR2: MNHNY and SVGAGI (reference sequence). The CDR3 region has the DNA TGTGCCAGCAGTTACCGCAGGGGCACTGAAGCTTTCTTT. Its protein is CASSYRRGTEAFF.

This clonotype was detected many times. V gene TRBV20-1 combines with J gene TRBJ1-2; D unclear. The CDR3 runs to 14 residues. Trimming cost V 3 bases and J 6 bases, with 17 bases left between them. CDR1 is DFQATT, CDR2 SNEGSKA, per germline (reference sequence). The CDR3 reads CSASLGPFSDGYTF. Written as DNA, the CDR3 is TGCAGTGCTAGCCTGGGCCCATTCTCGGATGGCTACACCTTC.

This sequence joins TRBV13 and TRBJ1-2, with D maybe TRBD1 (6 bases). Germline loops: CDR1 PRHDT, CDR2 FYEKMQ (reference sequence). V was cut by 5 bases and J by 0 bases, with 13 bases left in between. The CDR3 contains 15 residues. The CDR3 sequence: CASSTITGTNYGYTF. Written as DNA, the CDR3 is TGTGCCAGCAGCACAATCACAGGGACTAACTATGGCTACACCTTC. Full variable domain (remainder filled in from reference TRBV13 and TRBJ1-2): AAGVIQSPRHLIKEKRETATLKCYPIPRHDTVYWYQQGPGQDPQFLISFYEKMQSDKGSIPDRFSAQQFSDYHSELNMSSLELGDSALYFCASSTITGTNYGYTFGSGTRLTVV.

This clonotype was seen at least ten times. The genes are TRBV5-1 and TRBJ2-3, with a weak D call TRBD2 (5 bases). Germline CDR1 SGHRS, CDR2 YFSETQ. CDR3 length: 13 amino acids. Trimming cost V 5 bases and J 0 bases, with 7 bases left between them. The DNA of the CDR3 is TGCGCCAGCAGGAGCGGTAGCACAGATACGCAGTATTTT. The encoded protein is CASRSGSTDTQYF.

In this sample, this clonotype turned up many times. V gene TRBV27 combines with J gene TRBJ2-1, with 8 nucleotides matching TRBD2. The germline gives CDR1 MNHEY, CDR2 SMNVEV (reference sequence). The CDR3 length is 15 residues. Unmatched junction bases numbered 9, after V lost 6 bases and J lost 5 bases. The DNA of the CDR3 is TGTGCCAGCAGCCCTACCTCGGGACTAGACAATGAGCAGTTCTTC. Translating gives CASSPTSGLDNEQFF.

For this clonotype: A read error is possible here, since a much larger clone lies one base away. V and J are TRBV5-1 and TRBJ2-1, with 15 bases matching TRBD2. Germline V gene lookup returns CDR1 SGHRS and CDR2 YFSETQ. The length of the CDR3 is 16 residues. CDR3 bases: TGTGCCAGCAGCCCGGGACTAGCGGGAGGTCAGGATGAGCAGGTCTTC. Translation: CASSPGLAGGQDEQVF.

The rearrangement joins TRBV5-1 to TRBJ2-7, with TRBD2 identical over 13 bases. CDR3 length: 15 amino acids. Germline CDR1 is SGHRS and CDR2 is YFSETQ. Trimming removed 4 bases from V and 3 bases from J; junction bases left unmatched: 4. CDR3 sequence: CASSTGTSGNYEQYF. For the CDR3, the DNA is TGCGCCAGCAGCACCGGGACTAGCGGGAACTACGAGCAGTACTTC.

This clonotype was counted at least ten times. This chain connects TRBV7-2 to TRBJ1-5; D is ambiguous. Trimming took off 0 bases at V and 6 bases at J, with 6 bases between the two ends. Germline V CDR1 and CDR2: SGHTA, FQGNSA. CDR3 size: 13 residues. This CDR3 is CASSLAQGQPQHF. DNA for the CDR3: TGTGCCAGCAGCTTAGCGCAAGGTCAGCCCCAGCATTTT. Variable domain in full (rest from reference TRBV7-2 and TRBJ1-5): GAGVSQSPSNKVTEKGKDVELRCDPISGHTALYWYRQSLGQGLEFLIYFQGNSAPDKSGLPSDRFSAERTGGSVSTLTIQRTQQEDSAVYLCASSLAQGQPQHFGDGTRLSIL.

This clonotype was picked up a small number of times. A far larger clone is a single base away, which makes a read error likely. The DNA of the CDR3 is TGCGCCAGCAGCTTGGCCTGGGGACCCCGCAATGAGCAGTACTTC. Translated: CASSLAWGPRNEQYF. V and J are TRBV5-1 and TRBJ2-4; D may correspond to TRBD1 or TRBD2 (5 bases each). Trimming stripped 0 bases from V and 13 bases from J, with 20 bases between. Looked up from germline, CDR1 is SGHRS and CDR2 is YFSETQ. The CDR3 contains 15 residues.

This clonotype was seen ten or more times. V usage is TRBV29-1 and J usage is TRBJ1-5; 10 bases are a match to TRBD1. Germline V gene data show CDR1 as SQVTM and CDR2 as ANQGSEA. CDR3 length: 13 residues. J gave up 5 bases and V 6 bases, and 4 bases lay outside the gene matches. In DNA, the CDR3 is TGCAGCGTCGGACAGGGGGTAGATCAGCCCCAGCATTTT. It specifies CSVGQGVDQPQHF.

The sample holds many counts of this clonotype. The chain couples TRBV14 to TRBJ2-3; D ambiguous. Germline CDR1 and CDR2: SGHDN and FVKESK. The CDR3 covers 15 residues. The V end was cut by 1 base, the J end by 2 bases, with 10 bases between. Here the CDR3 DNA reads TGTGCCAGCAGCCAAGGCCTCTATCCCACAGATACGCAGTATTTT. Residues: CASSQGLYPTDTQYF.

In its sample, this clonotype was seen many times. The chain is built from TRBV5-1 and TRBJ2-7, with 7 bases fitting TRBD2. CDR3 length equals 15 residues. The V gene's germline CDR1 is SGHRS and CDR2 YFSETQ. J gave up 5 bases and V 4 bases, and 12 bases lay outside the gene matches. The CDR3 bases are TGCGCCAGCAGCGGTGTTAGGAGCGGGATTAACGAGCAGTACTTC. This codes for CASSGVRSGINEQYF. The whole variable domain, remainder taken from reference TRBV5-1 and TRBJ2-7, is KAGVTQTPRYLIKTRGQQVTLSCSPISGHRSVSWYQQTPGQGLQFLFEYFSETQRNKGNFPGRFSGRQFSNSRSEMNVSTLELGDSALYLCASSGVRSGINEQYFGPGTRLTVT.

The table lists this clonotype with many counts. The V call is TRBV27, the J call TRBJ1-2, with D maybe TRBD1 (6 bases). This CDR3 spans 15 amino acids. Per germline, CDR1 MNHEY and CDR2 SMNVEV (reference sequence). V lost 8 bases and J lost 0, with 16 bases in between. The DNA for the CDR3 is TGTGCCAGCGGACGGACAGACCATACTAACTATGGCTACACCTTC. It translates to CASGRTDHTNYGYTF.

This clonotype was seen at least ten times. The chain has TRBV28 and TRBJ2-7; 10 bases map to TRBD2. The germline V gene encodes CDR1 MDHEN and CDR2 SYDVKM. The CDR3 loop spans 16 amino acids. Unmatched junction bases numbered 11, after V lost 7 bases and J lost 2 bases. CDR3 in DNA: TGTGCCAGCACCAGCCAGGGACTAGCGTGGACCTACGAGCAGTACTTC. Amino acid sequence: CASTSQGLAWTYEQYF.

This clonotype was found many times. CDR3 in amino acids: CSVGVSSNQPQHF. CDR3 in DNA: TGCAGCGTTGGGGTCAGTAGCAATCAGCCCCAGCATTTT. The chain recombines TRBV29-1 with TRBJ1-5; D not certain. Germline lookup yields CDR1 SQVTM and CDR2 ANQGSEA. V lost 4 bases and J lost 0, with 7 bases in between. This CDR3 comprises 13 residues.

This clonotype was seen only a few times. The chain carries TRBV20-1 and TRBJ1-1; D remains ambiguous. The V gene lost 1 base and the J gene lost 0 bases, with 15 bases spanning the gap. This CDR3 contains 16 residues. From germline, CDR1 is DFQATT and CDR2 SNEGSKA (reference sequence). CDR3 in amino acids: CSARAAAPEMNTEAFF. The CDR3 nucleotides read TGCAGTGCTAGAGCGGCGGCACCCGAGATGAACACTGAAGCTTTCTTT.

The chain uses TRBV29-1 and TRBJ1-3; no definite D call. Germline CDR1 is SQVTM and CDR2 is ANQGSEA. The CDR3 runs to 14 residues. V was clipped by 4 bases and J by 0 bases, with 10 bases between them. The CDR3 sequence: CSVGMGNSGNTIYF. The DNA of the CDR3 is TGCAGCGTTGGGATGGGCAACTCTGGAAACACCATATATTTT.

A note on this clonotype: Only one base separates this from a far larger clonotype, so it likely reflects a read error. V is TRBV5-1 and J is TRBJ2-7; maybe TRBD2 (5 bases). CDR1 is SGHRS and CDR2 is YFSETQ in the germline V gene. V lost 0 bases, J lost 7 bases, and 14 bases lay in between. The CDR3 length is 14 residues. CDR3 protein: CASSLELGGNEQYF. The CDR3 DNA sequence: TGCGCCAGCAGCTTGGAACTAGGAGGCAATGAGCAGTACTTC. The full variable domain, completed using reference TRBV5-1 and TRBJ2-7, is KAGVTQTPRYLIKTRGQQVTLSCSPISGHRSVSWYQQTPGQGLQFLFEYFSETQRNKGNFPGRFSGRQFSNSRSEMNVSTLELGDSALYLCASSLELGGNEQYFGPGTRLTVT.

This clonotype was seen ten or more times. This chain uses TRBV9 with TRBJ2-3; tentatively, D is TRBD2 (6 bases). The germline V and J ends were trimmed by 9 bases and 2 bases, with 19 bases remaining between them. Per the germline V gene, CDR1 is SGDLS and CDR2 is YYNGEE. The CDR3 sequence is 15 residues long. Written as DNA, the CDR3 is TGTGCCACCTCCCCGGCTAGCGAGTACACAGATACGCAGTATTTT. Its protein is CATSPASEYTDTQYF.

This clonotype was recorded at least ten times. The rearrangement joins TRBV5-6 to TRBJ1-2, with no clear D. Per the germline V gene, CDR1 is SGHDT and CDR2 is YYEEEE. The CDR3 loop spans 12 amino acids. The ends were cut back, 4 bases at V and 6 bases at J, with 10 bases in the middle. As DNA, the CDR3 is TGTGCCAGCAGCCTGTTGGCCGATGGCTACACCTTC. Translating it yields CASSLLADGYTF.